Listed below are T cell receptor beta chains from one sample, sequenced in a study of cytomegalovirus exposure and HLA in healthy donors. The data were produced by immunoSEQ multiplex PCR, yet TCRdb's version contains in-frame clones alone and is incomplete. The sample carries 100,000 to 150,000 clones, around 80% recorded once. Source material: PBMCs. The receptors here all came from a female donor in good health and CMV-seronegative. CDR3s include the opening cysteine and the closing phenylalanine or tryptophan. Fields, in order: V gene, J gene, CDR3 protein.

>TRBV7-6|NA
CASSHRPRGSYEQYF
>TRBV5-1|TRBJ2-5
CASSSGQGEGQETQYF
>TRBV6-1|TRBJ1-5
CASSAVVEQPQHF
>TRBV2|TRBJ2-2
CASSELRVVRVGARAGELFF
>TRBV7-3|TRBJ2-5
CASSFGGRETQYF
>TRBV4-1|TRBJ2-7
CASSQVKEGAYEQYF
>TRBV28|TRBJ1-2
CASLLDRSTWNYGYTF
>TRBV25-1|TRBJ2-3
CASSEGASDTQYF
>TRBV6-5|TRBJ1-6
CASSYRPGPRNSPLHF
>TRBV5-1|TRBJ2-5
CASSLAEGEGEETQYF
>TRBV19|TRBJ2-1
CASSIGRGGRGEQFF
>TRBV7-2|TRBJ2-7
CASSTINLGWGSGSYEQYF
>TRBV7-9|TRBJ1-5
CASSFGQGNQPQHF
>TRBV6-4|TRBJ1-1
CASSAKQGGTEAFF
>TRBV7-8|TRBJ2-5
CASSPLLRGGETQYF
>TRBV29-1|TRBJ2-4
CSAATGAGNIQYF
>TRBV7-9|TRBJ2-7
CASSLAMGLAGTYEQYF
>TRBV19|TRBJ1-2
CASTLRGGGYGYTF
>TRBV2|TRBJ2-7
CASSAFRDRGNSLSYEQYF
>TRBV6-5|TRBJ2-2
CASRRQGLDGELFF
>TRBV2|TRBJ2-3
CASSYDSPSTDTQYF
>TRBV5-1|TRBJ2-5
CASSLEGISSREQYF
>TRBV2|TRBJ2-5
CASSPDSQETQYF
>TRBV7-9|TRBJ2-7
CASSFMTSGGNYEQYF
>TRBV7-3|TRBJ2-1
CASSLMSTSGRLNEQFF
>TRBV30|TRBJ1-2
CAWSFRDSLNYGYTF
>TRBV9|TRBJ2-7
CASSVVGDSFSYEQYF
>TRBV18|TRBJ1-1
CASSPKSQGLNTEAFF
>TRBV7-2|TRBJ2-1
CASSFDRGVYNEQFF
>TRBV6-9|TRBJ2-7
CASSLQRGATGIYEQYF
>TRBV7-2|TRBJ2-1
CASSLMGGLSYNEQFF
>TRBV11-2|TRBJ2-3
CASSRRGLATDTQYF
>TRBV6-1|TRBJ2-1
CASSEVANGGGGGMYEQFF
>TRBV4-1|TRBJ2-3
CASSRDPDSGTDTQYF
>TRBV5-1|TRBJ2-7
CASSRSNRDYYEQYF
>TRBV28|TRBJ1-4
CASKTGGSEKLFF
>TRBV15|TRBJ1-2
CATSRDAVYGYTF
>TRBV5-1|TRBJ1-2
CASSLWTGNIYGYTF
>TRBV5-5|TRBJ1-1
CASSLGFAVEAANTEAFF
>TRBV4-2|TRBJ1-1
CASSQSGSASTEAFF
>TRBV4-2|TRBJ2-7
CASSLTSGAAYEQYF
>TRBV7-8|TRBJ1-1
CASRRQGNTEAFF
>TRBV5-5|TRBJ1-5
CASSPGEINQPQHF
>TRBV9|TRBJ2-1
CASSVRGDSSYNEQFF
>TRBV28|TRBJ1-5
CASSFLGAGGVQPQHF
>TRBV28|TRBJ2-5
CASRNPGVQETQYF
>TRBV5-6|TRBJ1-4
CASSLPGLRAGGLFF
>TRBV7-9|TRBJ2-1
CASSLYGGAGRDYNEQFF
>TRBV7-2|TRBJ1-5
CASSVNTLSNQPQHF
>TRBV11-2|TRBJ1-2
CASSIGQGGRGYTF
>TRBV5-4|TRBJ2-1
CASSSAGTRAYNEQFF
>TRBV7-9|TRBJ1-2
CASSRPGLGGYTF